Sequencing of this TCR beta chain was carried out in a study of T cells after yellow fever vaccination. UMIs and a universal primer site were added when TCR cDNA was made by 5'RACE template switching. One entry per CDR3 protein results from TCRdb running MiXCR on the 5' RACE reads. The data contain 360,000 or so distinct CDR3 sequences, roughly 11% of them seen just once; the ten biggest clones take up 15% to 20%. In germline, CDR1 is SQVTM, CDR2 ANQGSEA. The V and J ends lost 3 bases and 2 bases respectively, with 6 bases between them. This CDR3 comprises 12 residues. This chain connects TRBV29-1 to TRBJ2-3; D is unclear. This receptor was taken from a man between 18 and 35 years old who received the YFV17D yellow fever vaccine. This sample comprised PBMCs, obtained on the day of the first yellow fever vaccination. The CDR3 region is CSVETDTDTQYF. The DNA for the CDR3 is TGCAGCGTTGAGACTGACACAGATACGCAGTATTTT.